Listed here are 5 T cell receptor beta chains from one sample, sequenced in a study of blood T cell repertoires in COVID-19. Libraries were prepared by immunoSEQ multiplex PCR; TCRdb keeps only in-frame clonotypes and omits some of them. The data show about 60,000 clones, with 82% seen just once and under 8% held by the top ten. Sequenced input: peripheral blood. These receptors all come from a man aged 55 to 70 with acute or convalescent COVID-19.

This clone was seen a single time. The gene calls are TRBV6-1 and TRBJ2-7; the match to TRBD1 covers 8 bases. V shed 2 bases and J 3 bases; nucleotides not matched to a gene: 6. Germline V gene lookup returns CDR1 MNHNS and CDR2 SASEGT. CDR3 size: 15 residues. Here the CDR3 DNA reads TGTGCCAGCAGTGAAAGCAGGGGGCGCATCTACGAGCAGTACTTC. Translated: CASSESRGRIYEQYF.

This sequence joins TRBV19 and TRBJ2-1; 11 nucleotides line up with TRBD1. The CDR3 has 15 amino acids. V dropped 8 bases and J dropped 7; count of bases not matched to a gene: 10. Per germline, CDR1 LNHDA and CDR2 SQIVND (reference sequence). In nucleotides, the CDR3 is TGTGCCAGTCTCCCCGGACAGGGGGCTAGGAATGAGCAGTTCTTC. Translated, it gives CASLPGQGARNEQFF.

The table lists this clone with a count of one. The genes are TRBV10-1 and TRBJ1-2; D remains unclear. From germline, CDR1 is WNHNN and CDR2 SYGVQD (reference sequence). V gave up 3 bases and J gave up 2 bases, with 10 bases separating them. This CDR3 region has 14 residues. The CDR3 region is CASSDRGTNYGYTF. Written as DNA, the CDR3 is TGCGCCAGCAGTGATCGGGGAACCAACTATGGCTACACCTTC.

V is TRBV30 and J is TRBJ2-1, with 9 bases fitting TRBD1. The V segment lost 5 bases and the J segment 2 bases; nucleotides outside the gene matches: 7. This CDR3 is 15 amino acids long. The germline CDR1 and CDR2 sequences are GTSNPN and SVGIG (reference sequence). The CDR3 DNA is TGTGCCTGGGATCGGGACAGGGATCCCTACAATGAGCAGTTCTTC. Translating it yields CAWDRDRDPYNEQFF.

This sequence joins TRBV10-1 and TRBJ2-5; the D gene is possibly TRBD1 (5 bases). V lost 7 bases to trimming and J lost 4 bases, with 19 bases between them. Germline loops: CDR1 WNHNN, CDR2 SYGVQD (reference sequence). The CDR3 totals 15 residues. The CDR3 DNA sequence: TGCGCCAGCACCGACAGAGGTAGAAACCGAGAGACCCAGTACTTC. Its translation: CASTDRGRNRETQYF.